These 18 T cell receptor beta chains originate from one sample sequenced in a study of T cell clonality in common variable immunodeficiency. The repertoire was sequenced with immunoSEQ multiplex PCR; TCRdb's copy has only in-frame clones and lacks some. This table holds more than 25,000 clones with no singletons; the top ten claim 3% to 5%. Study-wide results and caveats: Reportedly, TCR beta sequences from common variable immunodeficiency showed fewer deletions and N-nucleotide insertions.

Their antigens are not known. Specimen: peripheral blood mononuclear cells. The receptors were gathered from a human donor with common variable immunodeficiency.

About this clone: The read gets to within 3 residues of the CDR3 end, and the germline J gene fills in the rest. V usage is TRBV2 and J usage is TRBJ2-3; D perhaps matches TRBD2 (5 bases). CDR3 size: 15 residues. The V and J ends lost 6 bases and 2 bases respectively, with 15 bases between them. Germline V lookup: CDR1 SNHLY, CDR2 FYNNEI. The CDR3 is CASRGLEISTDTQYF. CDR3 bases read: TGTGCCAGCAGAGGACTGGAGATATCCACAGATACG.

In this sample, this clone turned up many times. The read is 3 residues too short to cover the CDR3 end, so that end is filled in from the germline J gene. V and J are TRBV19 and TRBJ2-7; D possibly corresponds to TRBD2 (5 bases). The CDR3 is made up of 12 amino acids. V lost 5 bases to trimming and J lost 3 bases, with 8 bases between them. Germline loops: CDR1 LNHDA, CDR2 SQIVND (reference sequence). CDR3: CASSDDYYEQYF. The DNA read from the CDR3 is TGTGCCAGTAGTGACGACTACTACGAG.

To note about this clone: The read ends 3 residues before the CDR3 terminus; that terminus is restored from the germline J gene. This chain links TRBV29-1 with TRBJ2-7; 7 bases are shared with TRBD1. The germline V gene encodes CDR1 SQVTM and CDR2 ANQGSEA. This CDR3 region has 13 residues. The V segment lost 4 bases and the J segment 3 bases; nucleotides outside the gene matches: 6. CDR3: CSVGQGGNYEQYF. The CDR3 DNA, read in part, is TGCAGCGTTGGACAGGGTGGGAACTACGAG.

In this sample, this clone turned up many times. Coverage ceases 3 residues before the CDR3 finishes, and the germline J gene fills in the end. This chain links TRBV11-3 with TRBJ2-1; no clear D. The CDR3 contains 14 residues. Germline V gene data show CDR1 as SGHNT and CDR2 as YENEEA. Trimming removed 1 base at V and 5 bases at J, with 9 bases between. The covered CDR3 bases are TGTGCCAGCAGCTTAGGGGCCGGAAACAATGAG. Translating it yields CASSLGAGNNE. The entire CDR3 protein is CASSLGAGNNEQFF.

At least ten counts were recorded for this clone. Read sequence stops 3 residues before the CDR3 end, and the germline J gene provides the missing end. This chain links TRBV13 with TRBJ2-3; 9 bases are a match to TRBD2. From germline, CDR1 is PRHDT and CDR2 FYEKMQ (reference sequence). This CDR3 spans 20 amino acids. After removal of 5 bases from V and 1 base from J, the junction contained 19 bases not matched to a gene. The CDR3 spells CASSPPQGVPAGGGTDTQYF. CDR3 DNA (partial): TGTGCCAGCAGCCCCCCGCAGGGGGTACCAGCGGGAGGAGGCACAGATACG.

There are many counts of this clone. The missing CDR3 end, 3 residues past where the read stops, is filled in from the germline J gene. V is TRBV18 and J is TRBJ2-4; 9 nucleotides match TRBD2. The V segment lost 4 bases and the J segment 0 bases; nucleotides outside the gene matches: 13. This CDR3 has 19 residues. Germline CDR1 is KGHSH and CDR2 is LQKENI. The CDR3 bases that were read are TGTGCCAGCTCACGAACAGTGGCTAGCGGGATGCTAGCCAAAAACATT. Translation: CASSRTVASGMLAKNI. From start to end, the CDR3 is CASSRTVASGMLAKNIQYF.

About this clone itself: Sequencing ends 3 residues short of the CDR3 end; the germline J gene provides the rest. The chain links TRBV11-2 to TRBJ2-7; TRBD1 matches at 8 bases. Germline-derived CDR1 and CDR2 are SGHAT and FQNNGV. Unmatched junction bases numbered 5, after V lost 1 base and J lost 3 bases. The CDR3 loop spans 15 amino acids. The sequenced CDR3 bases are TGTGCCAGCAGCTTAGTCCAGGGGGCGCGCTACGAG. It translates to CASSLVQGARYE. The CDR3 reads in full as CASSLVQGARYEQYF.

This clone was seen a few times. The DNA ends 3 residues before the CDR3 does, and the rest of the CDR3 is filled in from the germline J gene. J is TRBJ1-5 and V is TRBV7-9; D is uncertain. This CDR3 region has 13 residues. Trimming removed 3 bases at V and 5 bases at J, with 8 bases between. The germline CDR1 and CDR2 sequences are SEHNR and FQNEAQ (reference sequence). The DNA read from the CDR3 is TGTGCCAGCAGCTTTGACGGGGATCAGCCC. Protein: CASSFDGDQP. The CDR3, in full, reads CASSFDGDQPQHF. The variable domain in full, completed from reference TRBV7-9 and TRBJ1-5, reads DTGVSQNPRHKITKRGQNVTFRCDPISEHNRLYWYRQTLGQGPEFLTYFQNEAQLEKSRLLSDRFSAERPKGSFSTLEIQRTEQGDSAMYLCASSFDGDQPQHFGDGTRLSIL.

In this sample, this clone turned up many times. The CDR3 end lies 3 residues beyond the end of the read and is filled in from the germline J gene. The chain recombines TRBV18 with TRBJ2-5, with TRBD1 matching 12 bases. CDR3 size: 15 residues. Per germline, CDR1 KGHSH and CDR2 LQKENI. The trim removed 3 bases at V and 4 bases at J, leaving 3 bases unmatched. Partial CDR3 DNA: TGTGCCAGCTCACCGGGACAGGGGGCCGTAGAGACC. Translating it yields CASSPGQGAVET. The entire CDR3 is CASSPGQGAVETQYF.

About this clone itself: The read is 3 residues too short to cover the CDR3 end, so that end is filled in from the germline J gene. The chain employs TRBV6-1 and TRBJ1-2; 11 nucleotides line up with TRBD1. The CDR3 loop spans 15 amino acids. The germline gives CDR1 MNHNS, CDR2 SASEGT. V lost 4 bases, J lost 3 bases, and 4 bases stayed unmatched. CDR3 sequence reads: CASSGGTGGYYGYTF. Incomplete CDR3 DNA: TGTGCCAGCAGTGGAGGGACAGGGGGTTACTATGGC.

This clone was seen a handful of times. The read stops 3 residues short of the end of the CDR3; the missing end is completed from the germline J gene. The chain employs TRBV18 and TRBJ1-5; weak D call: TRBD1 (6 bases). This CDR3 comprises 16 residues. Germline V gives CDR1 KGHSH, CDR2 LQKENI. CDR3 in amino acids: CASSPAMTGDRGPQHF. The CDR3 DNA, read in part, is TGTGCCAGCTCACCTGCGATGACAGGCGATAGGGGCCCC.

The sample holds many counts of this clone. The read ends 3 residues shy of where the CDR3 ends; the end is completed using the germline J gene. This chain joins TRBV19 and TRBJ2-1; 8 nucleotides match TRBD1. Germline loops: CDR1 LNHDA, CDR2 SQIVND (reference sequence). The J segment lost 5 bases and the V segment lost 0 bases, leaving 12 bases of the junction unmatched. The CDR3 spans 18 residues. CDR3 in amino acids: CASSIDSASSDRDNEQFF. The covered CDR3 bases are TGTGCCAGTAGTATAGATTCAGCATCATCGGACAGGGACAATGAG.

This clone was seen at least ten times. The read terminates 3 residues ahead of where the CDR3 ends, so the germline J gene completes it. The rearrangement uses TRBV20-1 and TRBJ2-5, with TRBD2 as a possible D gene (6 bases). V lost 4 bases, J lost 1 base, and 13 bases lay in between. There are 14 residues in the CDR3. The germline CDR1 and CDR2 sequences are DFQATT and SNEGSKA (reference sequence). The DNA read from the CDR3 is TGCAGTGCTATGGAGGGCCGCCTCCAAGAGACC. Translated: CSAMEGRLQET. The whole CDR3 sequence reads CSAMEGRLQETQYF.

This clone came up many times. The read is 3 residues too short to cover the CDR3 end, so that end is filled in from the germline J gene. The V call is TRBV7-3, the J call TRBJ2-3; 10 positions match TRBD1. The germline V gene has CDR1 SGHTA and CDR2 FQGTGA. The V and J ends lost 1 base and 7 bases, in that order; junction bases with no gene match: 8. The length of the CDR3 is 16 residues. The part of the CDR3 DNA that was read is TGTGCCAGCAGCTTAATGGGGACAGGGGTTAGCAATACG. Protein: CASSLMGTGVSNT. The entire CDR3 reads CASSLMGTGVSNTQYF.

There are many counts of this clone. Sequencing ends 3 residues short of the CDR3 end; the germline J gene provides the rest. V and J are TRBV7-2 and TRBJ2-1, with 7 bases lining up with TRBD1. In germline, CDR1 is SGHTA, CDR2 FQGNSA. CDR3 length: 13 residues. The junction had 4 bases not matched to a gene; V was cut back by 5 bases and J by 6 bases. The DNA read from the CDR3 is TGTGCCAGCAGCAGCGACAGGGTCAATGAG. It translates to CASSSDRVNE. The CDR3 in full is CASSSDRVNEQFF.

Note on this clone: From the germline J gene comes the end of the CDR3, since the read stops 3 residues before it. The V call is TRBV18, the J call TRBJ1-1; no clear D. This CDR3 has 13 residues. V shed 5 bases and J shed 1 base, with 8 bases lying between them. Germline V CDR1 and CDR2: KGHSH, LQKENI. Here the CDR3 reads CASSEQTNTEAFF. Partial CDR3 DNA: TGTGCCAGCTCAGAACAAACGAACACTGAA.

This clone was found a few times. The read comes to an end 3 residues before the CDR3 does, leaving the germline J gene to fill in the end. The rearrangement uses TRBV7-2 and TRBJ1-2; 9 bases align to TRBD1. The germline V gene has CDR1 SGHTA and CDR2 FQGNSA. The CDR3 totals 13 residues. The part of the CDR3 DNA that was read is TGTGCCAGCAGCTCGGACAGGGGAGTTGAG. Translating it yields CASSSDRGVE. The entire CDR3 protein reads CASSSDRGVEYTF.

This clone was observed a handful of times. The read ends 3 residues shy of where the CDR3 ends; the end is completed using the germline J gene. The V gene is TRBV18, the J gene TRBJ1-1, with D tentatively TRBD1 (6 bases). Trimming left V 3 bases short and J 5 bases short, with 13 bases between. Germline loops: CDR1 KGHSH, CDR2 LQKENI. CDR3 size: 14 residues. The CDR3 loop reads CASSPTGLSTEAFF. The sequenced CDR3 bases are TGTGCCAGCTCACCCACAGGGCTGAGTACTGAA.